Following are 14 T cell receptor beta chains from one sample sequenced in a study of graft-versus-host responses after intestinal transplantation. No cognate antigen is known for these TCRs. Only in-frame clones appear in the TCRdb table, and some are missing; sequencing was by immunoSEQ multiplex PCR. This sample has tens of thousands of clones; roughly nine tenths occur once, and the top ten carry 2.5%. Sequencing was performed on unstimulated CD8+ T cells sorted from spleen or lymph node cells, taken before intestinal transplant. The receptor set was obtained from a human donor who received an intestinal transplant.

For the CDR3, the DNA is TGTGCCAGCTCACGCGCTTTACAGGTGAGATCCTACGAGCAGTACTTC. This translates into CASSRALQVRSYEQYF. The chain is built from TRBV18 and TRBJ2-7; D possibly corresponds to TRBD1 (5 bases). In germline, CDR1 is KGHSH, CDR2 LQKENI. This CDR3 contains 16 residues. The V end was cut by 4 bases, the J end by 1 base, with 17 bases between.

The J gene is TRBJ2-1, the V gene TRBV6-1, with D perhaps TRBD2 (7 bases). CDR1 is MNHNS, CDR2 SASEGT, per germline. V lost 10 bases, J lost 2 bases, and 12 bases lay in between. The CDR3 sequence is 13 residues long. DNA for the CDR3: TGTGCCAACCACGGGGGGCCCTACAATGAGCAGTTCTTC. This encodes CANHGGPYNEQFF.

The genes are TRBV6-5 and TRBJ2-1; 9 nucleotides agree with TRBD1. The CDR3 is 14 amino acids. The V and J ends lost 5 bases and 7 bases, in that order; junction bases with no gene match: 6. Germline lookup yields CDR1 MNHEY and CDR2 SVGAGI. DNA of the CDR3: TGTGCCAGCAGTGCCCGACAGGGGGTGAATGAGCAGTTCTTC. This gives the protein CASSARQGVNEQFF.

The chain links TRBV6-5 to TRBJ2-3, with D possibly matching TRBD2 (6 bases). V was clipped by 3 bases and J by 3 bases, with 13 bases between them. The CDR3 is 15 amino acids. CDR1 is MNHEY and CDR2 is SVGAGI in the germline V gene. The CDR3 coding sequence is TGTGCCAGCAGTTATGGAGGGGCTGGAACAGATACGCAGTATTTT. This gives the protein CASSYGGAGTDTQYF.

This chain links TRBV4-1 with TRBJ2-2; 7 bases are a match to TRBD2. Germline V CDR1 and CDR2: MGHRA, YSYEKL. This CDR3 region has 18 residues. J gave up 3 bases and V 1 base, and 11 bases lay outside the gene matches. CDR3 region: CASSQVRSGREDTGELFF. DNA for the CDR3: TGCGCCAGCAGCCAAGTTAGGTCGGGCCGGGAGGACACCGGGGAGCTGTTTTTT.

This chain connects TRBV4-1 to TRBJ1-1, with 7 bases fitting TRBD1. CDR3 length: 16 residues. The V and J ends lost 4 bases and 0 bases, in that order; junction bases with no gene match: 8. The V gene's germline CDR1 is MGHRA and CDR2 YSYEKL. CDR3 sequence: CASSPSTGRMNTEAFF. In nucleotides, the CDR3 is TGCGCCAGCAGCCCCTCGACAGGGAGAATGAACACTGAAGCTTTCTTT.

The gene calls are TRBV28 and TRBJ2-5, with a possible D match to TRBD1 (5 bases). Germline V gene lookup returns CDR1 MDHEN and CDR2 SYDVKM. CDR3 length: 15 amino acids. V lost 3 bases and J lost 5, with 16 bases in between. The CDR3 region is CASSFSLDSPETQYF. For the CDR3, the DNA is TGTGCCAGCAGTTTCTCCCTTGACAGTCCGGAGACCCAGTACTTC.

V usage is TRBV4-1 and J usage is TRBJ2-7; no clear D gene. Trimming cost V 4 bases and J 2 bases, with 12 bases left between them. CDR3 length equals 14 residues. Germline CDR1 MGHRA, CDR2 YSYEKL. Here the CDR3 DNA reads TGCGCCAGCAGCCCGGTCGCTTCTCCCTACGAGCAGTACTTC. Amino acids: CASSPVASPYEQYF.

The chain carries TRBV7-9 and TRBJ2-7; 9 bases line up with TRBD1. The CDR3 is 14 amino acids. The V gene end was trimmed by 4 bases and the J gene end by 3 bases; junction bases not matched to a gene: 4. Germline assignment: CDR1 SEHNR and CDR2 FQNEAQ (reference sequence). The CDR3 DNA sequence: TGTGCCAGCAGCTCCGGGACAGGGCTCTACGAGCAGTACTTC. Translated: CASSSGTGLYEQYF.

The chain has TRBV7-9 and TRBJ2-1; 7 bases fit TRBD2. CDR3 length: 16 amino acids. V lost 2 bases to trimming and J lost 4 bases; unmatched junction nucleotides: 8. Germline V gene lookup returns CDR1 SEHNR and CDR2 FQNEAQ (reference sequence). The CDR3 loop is CASSLYPVGGYNEQFF. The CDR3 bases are TGTGCCAGCAGCTTATACCCTGTGGGAGGGTACAATGAGCAGTTCTTC.

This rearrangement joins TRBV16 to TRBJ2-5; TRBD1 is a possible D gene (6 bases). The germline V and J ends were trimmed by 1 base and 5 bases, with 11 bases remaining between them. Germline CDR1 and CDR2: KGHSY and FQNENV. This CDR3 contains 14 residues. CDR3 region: CASSQLGAEETQYF. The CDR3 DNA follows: TGTGCCAGCAGCCAATTGGGGGCGGAGGAGACCCAGTACTTC.

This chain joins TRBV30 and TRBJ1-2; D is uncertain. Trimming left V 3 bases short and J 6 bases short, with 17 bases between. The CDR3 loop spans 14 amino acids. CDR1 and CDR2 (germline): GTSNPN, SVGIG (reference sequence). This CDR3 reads CAWSASPGSNGYTF. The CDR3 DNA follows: TGTGCCTGGAGCGCGTCTCCCGGGTCAAATGGCTACACCTTC.

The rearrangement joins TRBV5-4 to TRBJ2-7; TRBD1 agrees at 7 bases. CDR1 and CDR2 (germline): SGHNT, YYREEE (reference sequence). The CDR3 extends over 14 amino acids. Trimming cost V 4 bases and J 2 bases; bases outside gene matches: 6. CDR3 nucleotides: TGTGCCAGCAGCAATCGGGACAGCACCTACGAGCAGTACTTC. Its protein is CASSNRDSTYEQYF.

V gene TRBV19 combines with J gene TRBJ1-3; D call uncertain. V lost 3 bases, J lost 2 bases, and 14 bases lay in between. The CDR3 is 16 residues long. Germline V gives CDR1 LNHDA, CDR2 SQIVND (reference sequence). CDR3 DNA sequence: TGTGCCAGTAGTATGGGTCGGGGAGCACCTGGAAACACCATATATTTT. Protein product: CASSMGRGAPGNTIYF.